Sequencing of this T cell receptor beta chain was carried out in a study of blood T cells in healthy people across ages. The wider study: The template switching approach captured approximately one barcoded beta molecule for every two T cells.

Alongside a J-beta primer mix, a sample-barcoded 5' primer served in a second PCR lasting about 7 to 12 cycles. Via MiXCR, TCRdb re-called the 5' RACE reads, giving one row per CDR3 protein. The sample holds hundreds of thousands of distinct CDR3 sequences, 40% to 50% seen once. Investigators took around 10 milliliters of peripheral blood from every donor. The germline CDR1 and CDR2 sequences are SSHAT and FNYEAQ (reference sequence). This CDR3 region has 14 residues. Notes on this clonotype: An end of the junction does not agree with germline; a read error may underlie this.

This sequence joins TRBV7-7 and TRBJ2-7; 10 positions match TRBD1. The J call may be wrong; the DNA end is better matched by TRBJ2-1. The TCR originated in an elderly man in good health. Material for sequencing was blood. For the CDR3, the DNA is TGTGCTAGCAGCCCCCGGACAGGGGGAAGCGAGCAGTTCTTC. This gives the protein CASSPRTGGSEQFF.